This TCR beta chain was sequenced for a study of prognosis after radiotherapy for stage I lung cancer (dated by TCRdb to the early 2020s). Study-wide context: Around 18 stage I NSCLC patients were enrolled in Nanjing, China, between 2018 and early 2019. Newly diagnosed primary stage I lung tumors occurred in roughly 15 patients, and oligometastatic NSCLC after surgical resection of the primary tumor occurred in a few. All patients were regarded as medically inoperable, because of comorbidities in 11 to 12 patients and refusal of surgery in 6 to 8 patients. The cohort was made up of around 14 men and more than 5 women, with a median age of approximately 74 years and an age range of about 53 to 90 years. Squamous cell carcinoma histology was identified in 7 or 8 patients, and adenocarcinoma histology was identified in more than ten patients. SBRT was delivered in 3 to 5 fractions with a biologically effective dose of at least 100 Gy, and image-guided IMRT or VMAT was used for delivery. In every patient, SBRT was given without any concurrent therapy. After SBRT, distant metastases developed in four of the 19 patients at a median of approximately 7 months, while the remaining 15 patients had no significant progression. Peripheral blood TCR beta repertoires were profiled in stage I NSCLC patients before and after stereotactic body radiotherapy, and the study then linked these repertoires to distant failure. The study took one blood sample before SBRT and one after SBRT from each of approximately 20 patients and sequenced all 40 or so samples. On the study overall, not on this receptor specifically: After SBRT, the number of unique TCR clones decreased (median about 10,000 before versus about 7,000 after; Wilcoxon paired P=0.011). Whether the expanded TCR clones were tumor-specific was not determined. Differences by metastasis status were reportedly seen in TRBV and TRBJ usage frequencies, involving two V genes at baseline and, after SBRT, several V genes and two J genes. Limitations of the study included a small cohort and short follow-up, and the study findings need independent validation. Post-SBRT Shannon entropy and its change from baseline were lower in patients who developed distant metastases; baseline Shannon entropy was not associated with metastases. No adjustment for multiple comparisons was applied to any of the reported P values.

The CDR3 measures 14 amino acids from cysteine to phenylalanine. The CDR3 DNA has 42 bases and is translated from base 1. Reading the germline V gene gives CDR1 WSHSY and CDR2 SAAADI. Relative to germline, V is 7 bases shorter and J is 1 base shorter, with 13 bases between their ends. No patient had a history of other malignancies or prior chemotherapy or radiotherapy, and all had node-negative disease on CT and PET/CT. At each of two time points, about 6.3 milliliters of peripheral venous blood were collected in EDTA tubes. PBMCs were isolated by Ficoll-Paque Plus density-gradient centrifugation. Samples were stored at -80°C immediately after collection until analysis. This clonotype was seen repeatedly, ten times or more. Its antigen has not been determined. No much larger clonotype is one base removed from it; base qualities were not supplied. The TCR beta CDR3 region was amplified from genomic DNA by two rounds of multiplex PCR. In the first PCR round, primers specific to each TRBV and TRBJ gene were used, and the primer sequences were filed in Chinese patent CN105087789A. Universal primers were used in the second round of PCR. The Roche High Pure PCR Template Preparation Kit was used to extract genomic DNA from frozen PBMCs. Paired-end sequencing with 151 bp reads was performed on the libraries using an Illumina HiSeq 3000. The original methods were these. CutAdapt was used to discard raw reads that did not contain the multiplex PCR primer sequences. Using PEAR, the high-quality paired reads were merged into contigs. MiXCR assigned TRB V, D and J gene segments to each contig by aligning to reference sequences. CDR3 sequences were clustered by base quality and sequence similarity to remove sequencing errors. Diversity was measured as Shannon entropy normalized by the natural log of productive TCR sequence number. Clonality was defined as one minus Shannon entropy divided by the natural log of the number of unique clonotypes. Using the Youden index from ROC curves, the researchers picked the repertoire-metric cut-offs for progression-free survival, and all analyses were carried out in R 3.5.3. TCRdb's own reprocessing of the public reads used fastp at Q25 and MiXCR and kept productive beta chains. Entries that share a CDR3 protein sequence are merged under the most common genes and DNA. The V and J calls were not made by the authors but by TCRdb's processing. For this sample the table gives around 26,000 distinct CDR3 sequences, of which about 30% were detected only once. The top ten clonotypes cover 30% to 45% of the sample.

The sequence came from a donor over 45 with non-small cell lung cancer. The material sequenced was PBMCs, taken before or after stereotactic body radiation therapy (not recorded which). The chain couples TRBV10-2 to TRBJ1-1, and perhaps TRBD1 as D gene, on 6 matching bases. The CDR3 has the sequence CASTPGGGNTEAFF. The nucleotide sequence is TGCGCCAGCACCCCGGGAGGGGGGAACACTGAAGCTTTCTTT.